This T cell receptor beta chain came from a study of cytomegalovirus exposure and HLA in healthy donors. PCR amplification relied on 60 Vbeta primers (plus 13 Jbeta primers). Here immunoSEQ multiplex PCR was the method, and the copy in TCRdb shows in-frame clones only, minus some. The data hold 150,000 or so clones, with 70% observed a single time. The V gene lost 3 bases and the J gene lost 8 bases, with 8 bases spanning the gap. The germline V gene has CDR1 SNHLY and CDR2 FYNNEI. The CDR3 contains 12 residues. The chain has TRBV2 and TRBJ1-5; no reliable D call. Sequencing was carried out using PBMCs. The TCR comes from a woman in her fifties or sixties in good health and CMV-seropositive. Here the CDR3 DNA reads TGTGCCAGCAGTGACGGGTGGAAGCCCCAGCATTTT. This codes for CASSDGWKPQHF.